What follows are 3 T cell receptor beta chains derived from one specimen sequenced in a study of T-cell memory formation after mild COVID-19. Via MiXCR, TCRdb re-called the 5' RACE reads, giving one row per CDR3 protein. The data show 200,000 to 300,000 distinct CDR3 sequences, with approximately 10% seen just once and 22% held by the top ten. The sequencing input was PBMCs or a T cell subset sorted from them (not recorded which). The receptors stem from a man aged 18 to 29 who had mild COVID-19 (a few samples of this study predate the infection). Cell type and time point are not known.

The chain carries TRBV9 and TRBJ2-2; 7 nucleotides match TRBD1. Losses at the gene ends were 3 bases for V and 2 bases for J; bases not matched to a gene: 10. CDR1 and CDR2 (germline): SGDLS, YYNGEE. CDR3 length: 17 amino acids. In DNA form, the CDR3 reads TGTGCCAGCAGCGAGAGAGGGGGACAGACCAACACCGGGGAGCTGTTTTTT. Translating it yields CASSERGGQTNTGELFF.

This clonotype appeared many times. The rearrangement links TRBV5-1 to TRBJ2-1, with D perhaps matching TRBD1 (7 bases). Trimming shortened V by 2 bases and J by 5 bases, and 11 bases separated the two germline ends. The CDR3 extends over 14 amino acids. Germline V gives CDR1 SGHRS, CDR2 YFSETQ. Here the CDR3 DNA reads TGCGCCAGCAGCTTCGGCAGGGGGGACAATGAGCAGTTCTTC. It is translated as CASSFGRGDNEQFF.

The J gene is TRBJ2-7, the V gene TRBV5-6; tentatively, D is TRBD2 (7 bases). Germline V gene lookup returns CDR1 SGHDT and CDR2 YYEEEE. This CDR3 is built from 14 residues. Deletions cut 8 bases from V and 4 bases from J, with 19 bases between. The CDR3 nucleotides are TGTGCCAGTAATTTCGGGGGGCCACGATACGAGCAGTACTTC. Amino acid sequence: CASNFGGPRYEQYF.